This T cell receptor beta chain was sequenced for a study of CD8 T cells in Susac syndrome. Blood CD8+ and CD4+ T cells underwent high-throughput TCR beta sequencing. Unmatched junction bases numbered 7, after V lost 3 bases and J lost 0 bases. The CDR3 totals 17 residues. The germline V gene encodes CDR1 MGHDK and CDR2 SYGVNS. The RNA input was about 0.45 to 1 ug, and it was reverse transcribed with random hexamers. TCRdb reprocessed the immunoSEQ multiplex PCR reads via MiXCR and lists one record per CDR3 protein. The sample consists of 210,000 or so distinct CDR3 sequences, 94% of them appearing once.

The chain carries TRBV25-1 and TRBJ2-1, with 8 bases aligning to TRBD1. The sequenced material came from CD4+ T cells from PBMCs. This sequence originates from a human donor with Susac syndrome. The CDR3 region is CASSELTGAASYNEQFF. The CDR3 nucleotides are TGTGCCAGCAGTGAGTTGACAGGGGCAGCCTCCTACAATGAGCAGTTCTTC. The variable domain in full, with the rest retrieved from reference TRBV25-1 and TRBJ2-1, is EADIYQTPRYLVIGTGKKITLECSQTMGHDKMYWYQQDPGMELHLIHYSYGVNSTEKGDLSSESTVSRIRTEHFPLTLESARPSHTSQYLCASSELTGAASYNEQFFGPGTRLTVL.